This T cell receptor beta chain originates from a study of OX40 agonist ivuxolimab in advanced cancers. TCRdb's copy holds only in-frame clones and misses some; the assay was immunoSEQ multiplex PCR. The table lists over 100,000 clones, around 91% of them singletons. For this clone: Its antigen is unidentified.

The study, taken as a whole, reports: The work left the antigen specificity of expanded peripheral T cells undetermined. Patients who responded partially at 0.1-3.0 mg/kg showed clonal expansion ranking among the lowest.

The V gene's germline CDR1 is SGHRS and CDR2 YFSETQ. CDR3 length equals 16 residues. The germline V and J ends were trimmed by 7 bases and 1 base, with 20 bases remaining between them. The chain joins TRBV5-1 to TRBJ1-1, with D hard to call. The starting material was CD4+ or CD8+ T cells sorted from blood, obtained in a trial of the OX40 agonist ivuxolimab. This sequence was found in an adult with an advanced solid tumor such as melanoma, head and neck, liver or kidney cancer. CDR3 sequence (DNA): TGCGCCAGCCAGCTTAGTGAAGGTATGGGGAACACTGAAGCTTTCTTT. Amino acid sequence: CASQLSEGMGNTEAFF.